Below, 12 T cell receptor beta chains from the same sample are listed, as sequenced in a study of cytomegalovirus exposure and HLA in healthy donors listed by TCRdb under 2017. The library was generated by the immunoSEQ multiplex PCR assay. A mixture of 60 forward primers for TCR Vbeta segments and 13 reverse primers for TCR Jbeta segments was used in the multiplex PCR. TCRdb re-hosts the immuneACCESS table, in-frame sequences only. Its copies lack some clones; in the studies checked, an unresolved V gene accounts for under half of them, and the cause for the rest is not known. In all, the sample holds about 170,000 clones, and about 85% of those were seen once. Roughly 2.5% of the sample is taken by the ten largest. Specimen: PBMCs. These receptors originate from a man aged 30 to 39 in good health and CMV-seropositive.

The V call is TRBV5-4, the J call TRBJ2-7; a possible D gene is TRBD1 (6 bases). Looked up from germline, CDR1 is SGHNT and CDR2 is YYREEE (reference sequence). The CDR3 runs 14 residues. V was clipped by 4 bases and J by 0 bases, with 11 bases between them. The CDR3 here is CASSDRDTSYEQYF. DNA of the CDR3: TGTGCCAGCAGCGACCGGGACACCTCCTACGAGCAGTACTTC.

The genes are TRBV10-1 and TRBJ2-5, with D uncertain. Per the germline V gene, CDR1 is WNHNN and CDR2 is SYGVQD (reference sequence). V was pared by 0 bases and J by 2 bases, with 7 bases between. The CDR3 loop spans 14 amino acids. CDR3 in amino acids: CASSESFSQETQYF. As DNA, the CDR3 is TGCGCCAGCAGTGAGTCGTTCTCGCAAGAGACCCAGTACTTC.

The V call is TRBV5-1, the J call TRBJ2-3, with D possibly matching TRBD2 (7 bases). The CDR3 is made up of 16 amino acids. V lost 5 bases and J 0 bases, leaving 16 bases between the germline ends. Per the germline V gene, CDR1 is SGHRS and CDR2 is YFSETQ. The CDR3 DNA is TGCGCCAGCAGGTGGGGGGGCGCCGCTAGCACAGATACGCAGTATTTT. Translating gives CASRWGGAASTDTQYF.

The CDR3 protein is CASSSQGGNSPLHF. The CDR3 DNA is TGTGCCAGCAGCTCACAGGGGGGGAATTCACCCCTCCACTTT. The V and J genes are TRBV7-9 and TRBJ1-6, with 8 positions matching TRBD1. The J segment lost 7 bases and the V segment lost 4 bases, leaving 3 bases of the junction unmatched. The CDR3 is made up of 14 amino acids. The germline V gene has CDR1 SEHNR and CDR2 FQNEAQ (reference sequence).

V usage is TRBV15 and J usage is TRBJ2-5, with D perhaps TRBD1 (5 bases). With 3 bases removed from V and 2 bases from J, the gap between germline ends came to 7 bases. The CDR3 covers 13 residues. CDR1 is LNHNV, CDR2 YYDKDF, per germline (reference sequence). The CDR3 DNA is TGTGCCACCAGCAGGGACAATCAAGAGACCCAGTACTTC. Translation: CATSRDNQETQYF.

This chain uses TRBV9 with TRBJ2-7, with D possibly TRBD2 on 5 matching bases. Trimming took off 3 bases at V and 4 bases at J, with 20 bases between the two ends. CDR3 length equals 16 residues. In germline, CDR1 is SGDLS, CDR2 YYNGEE. CDR3 amino acids: CASSALEKEAAYEQYF. CDR3 bases: TGTGCCAGCAGCGCTCTCGAAAAGGAGGCGGCATACGAGCAGTACTTC. Drawing the rest from reference TRBV9 and TRBJ2-7, the complete variable domain is DSGVTQTPKHLITATGQRVTLRCSPRSGDLSVYWYQQSLDQGLQFLIQYYNGEERAKGNILERFSAQQFPDLHSELNLSSLELGDSALYFCASSALEKEAAYEQYFGPGTRLTVT.

The chain carries TRBV6-1 and TRBJ1-5; D remains unclear. V was shortened by 8 bases and J by 1 base, with 15 bases between the two germline ends. The CDR3 consists of 15 residues. CDR1 and CDR2 (germline): MNHNS, SASEGT. CDR3 DNA: TGTGCCAGCGAAACCGGGAGGGCCAGCAATCAGCCCCAGCATTTT. This encodes CASETGRASNQPQHF.

The rearrangement uses TRBV5-1 and TRBJ2-3; 7 positions match TRBD2. Trimming at V came to 0 bases and at J to 4 bases, leaving 11 bases not matched to a gene. CDR1 is SGHRS and CDR2 is YFSETQ in the germline V gene. The CDR3 is made up of 17 amino acids. CDR3 sequence (DNA): TGCGCCAGCAGCTTGGCCCGCAGGGAGAGCGGGGCAGATACGCAGTATTTT. Translated, it gives CASSLARRESGADTQYF.

This chain connects TRBV7-2 to TRBJ2-1, with a tentative D call TRBD2 (6 bases). The CDR3 length is 16 residues. CDR1 is SGHTA, CDR2 FQGNSA, per germline. The ends were cut back, 5 bases at V and 7 bases at J, with 21 bases in the middle. For the CDR3, the DNA is TGTGCCAGCAGCGTAGACCCGGGACTCACGACGAATGAGCAGTTCTTC. Its protein product is CASSVDPGLTTNEQFF.

The genes are TRBV11-3 and TRBJ2-2; TRBD1 is a possible D gene (5 bases). The V gene's germline CDR1 is SGHNT and CDR2 YENEEA. The V end lost 0 bases, the J end lost 6 bases, and 8 bases lay between the germline ends. There are 14 residues in the CDR3. CDR3 amino acids: CASSLDGHAGELFF. The CDR3 DNA follows: TGTGCCAGCAGCTTAGATGGACACGCCGGGGAGCTGTTTTTT.

The chain recombines TRBV19 with TRBJ2-6; tentatively, D is TRBD2 (5 bases). The germline V gene has CDR1 LNHDA and CDR2 SQIVND (reference sequence). V lost 6 bases and J lost 3, with 6 bases in between. The CDR3 consists of 13 residues. This chain's CDR3 is CASRRVGANVLTF. The CDR3 coding sequence is TGTGCCAGTAGGCGGGTTGGGGCCAACGTCCTGACTTTC.

For the CDR3, the DNA is TGTGCCAGCAGTTTAGCTAGCGGGGCGAACACCGGGGAGCTGTTTTTT. Encoded protein: CASSLASGANTGELFF. This chain connects TRBV27 to TRBJ2-2; 9 positions match TRBD2. The CDR3 totals 16 residues. Germline V CDR1 and CDR2: MNHEY, SMNVEV (reference sequence). V shed 2 bases and J 0 bases; nucleotides not matched to a gene: 1.